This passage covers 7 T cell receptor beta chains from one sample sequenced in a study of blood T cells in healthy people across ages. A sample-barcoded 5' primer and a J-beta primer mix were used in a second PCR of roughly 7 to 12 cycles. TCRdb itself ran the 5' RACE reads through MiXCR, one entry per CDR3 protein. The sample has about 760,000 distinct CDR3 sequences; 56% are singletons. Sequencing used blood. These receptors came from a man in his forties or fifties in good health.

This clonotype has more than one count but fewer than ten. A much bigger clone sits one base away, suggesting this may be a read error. The CDR3 sequence is CASSILAGVYNEQYF. DNA for the CDR3: TGTGCCAGCAGCATACTAGCGGGAGTTTACAATGAGCAGTACTTC. The V and J genes are TRBV28 and TRBJ2-7; 11 positions agree with TRBD2. The length of the CDR3 is 15 residues. J lost 7 bases, V lost 6 bases, and 11 bases had no gene match. The V gene's germline CDR1 is MDHEN and CDR2 SYDVKM.

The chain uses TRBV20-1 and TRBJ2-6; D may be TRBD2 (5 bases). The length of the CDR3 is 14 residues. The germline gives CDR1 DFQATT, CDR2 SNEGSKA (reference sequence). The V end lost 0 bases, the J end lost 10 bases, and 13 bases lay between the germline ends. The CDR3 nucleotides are TGCAGTGCTAGAGATCAAACGGGGAGAAACGTCCTGACTTTC. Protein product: CSARDQTGRNVLTF.

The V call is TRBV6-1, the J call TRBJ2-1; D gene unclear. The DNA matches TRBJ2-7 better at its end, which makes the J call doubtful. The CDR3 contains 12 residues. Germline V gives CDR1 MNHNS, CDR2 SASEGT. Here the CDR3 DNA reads TGTGCCAGCAGTGAAGGGAGATCGGGGCAGTACTTC. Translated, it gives CASSEGRSGQYF.

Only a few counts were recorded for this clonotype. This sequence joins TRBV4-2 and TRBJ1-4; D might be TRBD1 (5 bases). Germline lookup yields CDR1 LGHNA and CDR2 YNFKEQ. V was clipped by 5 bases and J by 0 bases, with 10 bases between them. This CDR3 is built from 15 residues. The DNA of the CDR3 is TGTGCCAGCAGCGGGGCAGGAGCAACTAATGAAAAACTGTTTTTT. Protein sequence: CASSGAGATNEKLFF.

The CDR3: CAIRGPGQGTYEQYF. The CDR3, as DNA: TGTGCCATCAGGGGACCGGGACAGGGTACCTACGAGCAGTACTTC. The chain has TRBV10-3 and TRBJ2-7; TRBD1 matches 9 bases. The CDR3 is made up of 15 amino acids. Germline CDR1 ENHRY, CDR2 SYGVKD. J gave up 2 bases and V 6 bases, and 8 bases lay outside the gene matches.

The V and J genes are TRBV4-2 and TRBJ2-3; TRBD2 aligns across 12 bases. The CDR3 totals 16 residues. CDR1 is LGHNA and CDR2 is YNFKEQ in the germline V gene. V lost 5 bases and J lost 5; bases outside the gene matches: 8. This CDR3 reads CASSGRTSGAEDTQYF. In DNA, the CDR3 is TGTGCCAGCAGCGGGCGGACTAGCGGGGCTGAAGATACGCAGTATTTT.

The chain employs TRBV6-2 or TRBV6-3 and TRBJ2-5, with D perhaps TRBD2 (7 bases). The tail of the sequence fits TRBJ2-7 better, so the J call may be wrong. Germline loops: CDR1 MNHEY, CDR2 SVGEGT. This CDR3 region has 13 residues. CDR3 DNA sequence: TGTGCCAGCAGTTACGCGGGGGCGGTCGAGCAGTACTTC. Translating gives CASSYAGAVEQYF.